This is a list of T cell receptor beta chains from one sample in a study of chemoradiotherapy in HPV16-positive cancers. TCRdb keeps only in-frame clones here, not all; method: immunoSEQ multiplex PCR. In the table there are over a thousand clones, roughly 87% of which are singletons. The specimen comprised tumor tissue, sampled from a patient who underwent chemoradiotherapy. The receptor set was obtained from a human donor with HPV-associated anogenital cancer. Each CDR3 is given with its conserved first and last residue. Expanded clones are given a class, and other clones once, few, many or no size at all.

V: TRBV5-6
J: TRBJ2-7
size: once
CDR3: CASSSGHFSYEQYF

V: TRBV28
J: TRBJ2-7
size: once
CDR3: CASSLRRVGGLGPYEQYF

V: TRBV5-1
J: TRBJ1-2
size: .
CDR3: CASSLRGQGIDGYTF

V: TRBV6-1
J: TRBJ2-4
size: .
CDR3: CASSEARKALSMNIQYF

V: TRBV18
J: TRBJ1-2
size: .
CDR3: CASSPPGHQNYGYTF

V: TRBV5-6
J: TRBJ2-7
size: .
CDR3: CASSLGLYGVEQYF

V: TRBV5-8
J: TRBJ2-5
size: .
CDR3: CASSPRGRAGETQYF

V: TRBV7-8
J: TRBJ2-5
size: .
CDR3: CASSLDLGRGETQYF

V: TRBV6-5
J: TRBJ1-2
size: .
CDR3: CASSRTSSGGYTF

V: TRBV9
J: TRBJ2-2
size: once
CDR3: CASSVESGGTGELFF

V: TRBV9
J: TRBJ1-3
size: few
CDR3: CASSVGYQGGSGNTIYF

V: TRBV6-5
J: TRBJ1-1
size: few
CDR3: CASSYFTRGENTEAFF

V: TRBV28
J: TRBJ1-5
size: once
CDR3: CASSTAPRTGWPQHF

V: TRBV5-6
J: TRBJ2-1
size: .
CDR3: CASSIAGPWNEQFF

V: TRBV5-4
J: TRBJ2-7
size: .
CDR3: CASSWSPGQYEQYF

V: TRBV12-5
J: TRBJ2-7
size: .
CDR3: CASGFGKNEQYF

V: TRBV9
J: TRBJ1-1
size: .
CDR3: CASSVGRNTEAFF

V: TRBV27
J: .
size: .
CDR3: CASSTRTGGKDEQYF

V: TRBV28
J: TRBJ2-5
size: .
CDR3: CASSLTPGAEMGQETQYF

V: TRBV5-1
J: TRBJ2-1
size: .
CDR3: CASSPKGITGLGGNEQFF

V: TRBV4-2
J: TRBJ2-6
size: once
CDR3: CASSQELVRSGANVLTF

V: TRBV18
J: TRBJ2-2
size: .
CDR3: CASSPREDPLPGELFF

V: TRBV7-3
J: TRBJ2-1
size: .
CDR3: CASSLVGTSGYNEQFF

V: TRBV5-1
J: TRBJ1-3
size: few
CDR3: CASSLEGTGGDTIYF

V: TRBV5-4
J: TRBJ2-2
size: .
CDR3: CASSPGRVGGANTGELFF

V: TRBV11-2
J: TRBJ1-2
size: .
CDR3: CASSLVTGDGYTF

V: TRBV7-2
J: TRBJ2-3
size: .
CDR3: CASSSYMSTDTQYF

V: TRBV6-1
J: TRBJ1-2
size: few
CDR3: CASSVSVGGARDGYTF

V: TRBV19
J: TRBJ1-5
size: .
CDR3: CASTPTGGNSNQPQHF

V: TRBV10-3
J: TRBJ2-2
size: .
CDR3: CAIQSVTGELFF

V: TRBV7-6
J: TRBJ1-4
size: .
CDR3: CASSLDSGDGEKLFF

V: TRBV5-1
J: TRBJ2-7
size: .
CDR3: CASSPRTGVIEQYF

V: TRBV11-3
J: TRBJ2-7
size: .
CDR3: CASSLDRGPTGQYF

V: TRBV18
J: TRBJ2-2
size: once
CDR3: CASSSTGGPLGGELFF

V: TRBV2
J: TRBJ2-7
size: .
CDR3: CASKVLLIEEQYF

V: TRBV7-8
J: TRBJ1-4
size: .
CDR3: CASSLGARTNEKLFF

V: TRBV7-6
J: TRBJ2-5
size: .
CDR3: CASSPGTSGGIETQYF

V: TRBV2
J: TRBJ2-7
size: .
CDR3: CASSDDRNEQYF

V: TRBV4-2
J: TRBJ2-3
size: .
CDR3: CASSQVPGTIDSTDTQYF

V: TRBV30
J: .
size: .
CDR3: CAWSLQYGTYEQYF

V: TRBV5-6
J: TRBJ1-1
size: few
CDR3: CASSFGTEAFF

V: TRBV9
J: TRBJ2-7
size: .
CDR3: CASSVGDRPGIYEQYF

V: TRBV4-2
J: TRBJ2-5
size: .
CDR3: CASSQDRLLPWETQYF

V: TRBV29-1
J: TRBJ2-7
size: .
CDR3: CSGGADEQYF

V: TRBV4-1
J: TRBJ1-3
size: .
CDR3: CASSQDTTGPGNTIYF